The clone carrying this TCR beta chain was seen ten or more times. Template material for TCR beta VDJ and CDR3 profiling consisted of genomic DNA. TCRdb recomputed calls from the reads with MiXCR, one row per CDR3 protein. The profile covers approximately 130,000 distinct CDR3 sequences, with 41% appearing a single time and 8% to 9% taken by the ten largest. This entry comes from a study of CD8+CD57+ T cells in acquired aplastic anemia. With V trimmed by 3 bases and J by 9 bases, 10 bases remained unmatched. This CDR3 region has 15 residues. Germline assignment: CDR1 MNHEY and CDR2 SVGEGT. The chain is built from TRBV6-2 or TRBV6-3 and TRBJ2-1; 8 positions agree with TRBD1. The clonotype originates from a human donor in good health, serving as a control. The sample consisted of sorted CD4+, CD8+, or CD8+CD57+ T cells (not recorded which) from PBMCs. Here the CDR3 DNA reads TGTGCCAGCAGTTATGGCCGACAGGGGCAAGCTGAGCAGTTCTTC. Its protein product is CASSYGRQGQAEQFF.